The 10 T cell receptor beta chains below come from one sample, sequenced in a study of T cells in Graves' hyperthyroidism and ophthalmopathy. TCR beta CDR3 regions were amplified from RNA transcripts. The TCR CDR3 was amplified in a first-round RT-PCR using the HTBI primer set. TCRdb analysed the multiplex PCR reads with MiXCR anew, one entry per CDR3 protein. The data show over 450,000 distinct CDR3 sequences, roughly an eighth seen once. Sequencing was carried out using blood. These TCRs come from a woman aged 18-29 years with Graves' hyperthyroidism.

This clonotype came up many times. V and J are TRBV27 and TRBJ1-4, with 12 bases lining up with TRBD1. The germline V gene has CDR1 MNHEY and CDR2 SMNVEV (reference sequence). V dropped 7 bases and J dropped 2; count of bases not matched to a gene: 5. This CDR3 region has 16 residues. The CDR3 DNA sequence: TGTGCCAGCACCGGGACAGGGGGCCTTACTAATGAAAAACTGTTTTTT. This codes for CASTGTGGLTNEKLFF. The complete variable domain, with remaining parts taken from reference TRBV27 and TRBJ1-4, reads EAQVTQNPRYLITVTGKKLTVTCSQNMNHEYMSWYRQDPGLGLRQIYYSMNVEVTDKGDVPEGYKVSRKEKRNFPLILESPSPNQTSLYFCASTGTGGLTNEKLFFGSGTQLSVL.

This clonotype was recorded at least ten times. CDR3 amino acids: CASRPGLADTGELFF. CDR3 DNA sequence: TGTGCCAGCAGACCCGGACTAGCGGACACCGGGGAGCTGTTTTTT. The V gene is TRBV12-3 or TRBV12-4, the J gene TRBJ2-2; 10 positions match TRBD2. The CDR3 has 15 amino acids. Trimming cost V 6 bases and J 3 bases; bases outside gene matches: 4.

This clonotype was detected many times. The V call is TRBV13, the J call TRBJ2-4, with 8 bases that match TRBD2. CDR3 length: 14 amino acids. V dropped 6 bases and J dropped 6; count of bases not matched to a gene: 7. Germline V lookup: CDR1 PRHDT, CDR2 FYEKMQ (reference sequence). This CDR3 reads CASSPGTRGNIQYF. CDR3 in DNA: TGTGCCAGCAGTCCGGGGACTAGGGGAAACATTCAGTACTTC.

This clonotype was picked up a small number of times. The gene calls are TRBV20-1 and TRBJ1-5, with TRBD1 as a possible D gene (5 bases). The germline V gene encodes CDR1 DFQATT and CDR2 SNEGSKA (reference sequence). There are 15 residues in the CDR3. V was trimmed by 4 bases and J by 6 bases, leaving 19 bases between them. The CDR3 coding sequence is TGCAGTGCTACTTTTTCAGGAGGGGCAAGTCAGCCCCAGCATTTT. This encodes CSATFSGGASQPQHF.

Concerning this clonotype: A much larger clone differs from this one at a single base, so this may be a read error. The chain joins TRBV3-1 to TRBJ1-1, with D unclear. This CDR3 has 12 amino acids. V lost 1 base and J 4 bases, leaving 4 bases between the germline ends. Per the germline V gene, CDR1 is LGHDT and CDR2 is YNNKEL (reference sequence). The CDR3 here is CASSQGTTEAFF. The CDR3 coding sequence is TGTGCCAGCAGCCAAGGGACCACTGAAGCTTTCTTT.

The CDR3 region is CASSGTPYEQYV. The CDR3 nucleotides read TGTGCCAGCAGTGGGACCCCCTACGAGCAGTACGTC. The chain joins TRBV12-3 or TRBV12-4 to TRBJ2-7; either TRBD1 or TRBD2 may supply D (5 bases each). The length of the CDR3 is 12 residues. The germline V and J ends were trimmed by 5 bases and 2 bases, with 7 bases remaining between them.

The CDR3 sequence: CASSPRTETEAFF. CDR3 sequence (DNA): TGCGCCAGCAGCCCCAGGACTGAGACTGAAGCTTTCTTT. This chain uses TRBV5-1 with TRBJ1-1; D unclear. Germline assignment: CDR1 SGHRS and CDR2 YFSETQ. Trimming stripped 4 bases from V and 5 bases from J, with 12 bases between. The CDR3 loop spans 13 amino acids.

This clonotype has a count of ten or more. The chain couples TRBV19 to TRBJ1-6, with TRBD1 matching 7 bases. Losses at the gene ends were 2 bases for V and 10 bases for J; bases not matched to a gene: 8. The germline CDR1 and CDR2 sequences are LNHDA and SQIVND (reference sequence). This CDR3 region has 15 residues. The CDR3 sequence: CASSISTGTGSPLHF. The CDR3, as DNA: TGTGCCAGTAGTATATCGACAGGGACGGGCTCACCCCTCCACTTT.

V and J are TRBV3-1 and TRBJ2-3; D not certain. In germline, CDR1 is LGHDT, CDR2 YNNKEL (reference sequence). The CDR3 extends over 16 amino acids. Trimming removed 1 base from V and 2 bases from J, with 13 bases in between. As DNA, the CDR3 is TGTGCCAGCAGCCAAGGGGCAAATCGAAACACAGATACGCAGTATTTT. This codes for CASSQGANRNTDTQYF.

This clonotype came up many times. This chain links TRBV20-1 with TRBJ1-1; D may be TRBD1 (5 bases). With 1 base removed from V and 1 base from J, the gap between germline ends came to 10 bases. CDR1 is DFQATT and CDR2 is SNEGSKA in the germline V gene (reference sequence). The CDR3 is made up of 14 amino acids. The CDR3 DNA is TGCAGTGCTAGAGTAGGGGTTTGGAACACTGAAGCTTTCTTT. This sequence encodes CSARVGVWNTEAFF.